Below are 7 T cell receptor beta chains sequenced from a single sample in a study of shared clonotypes between healthy human individuals. Sequencing was performed with immunoSEQ multiplex PCR; in TCRdb, only in-frame clones are kept and a portion is missing. The repertoire holds roughly 480,000 clones, around 80% seen once, with less than 15% in the top ten. The sample comprised PBMCs. The receptors originated from a woman in her 40s in good health. Some clones in this sample may be carry-over from other donors' samples.

The V and J genes are TRBV6-1 and TRBJ1-6, with 7 bases fitting TRBD1. CDR1 and CDR2 (germline): MNHNS, SASEGT. V shed 4 bases and J 9 bases; nucleotides not matched to a gene: 18. The CDR3 covers 18 residues. This CDR3 reads CASSGVYGFRGASSPLHF. In DNA form, the CDR3 reads TGTGCCAGCAGTGGAGTGTATGGGTTCAGGGGGGCGAGTTCACCCCTCCACTTT.

CDR3 DNA sequence: TGTGCCAGCAGCGTAGGTGCGACAGCCGGCACAGATACGCAGTATTTT. This translates into CASSVGATAGTDTQYF. This chain joins TRBV9 and TRBJ2-3; D possibly corresponds to TRBD1 (5 bases). V lost 0 bases and J 1 base, leaving 12 bases between the germline ends. CDR1 and CDR2 (germline): SGDLS, YYNGEE. The CDR3 covers 16 residues.

The chain joins TRBV19 to TRBJ2-3; perhaps TRBD2 as D (5 bases). Per the germline V gene, CDR1 is LNHDA and CDR2 is SQIVND (reference sequence). CDR3 length: 12 amino acids. Between the trimmed V and J ends, which lost 10 bases and 4 bases, there was a span of 12 bases. The CDR3 nucleotides read TGTGCCACCAGCCAAGCGGCAGATACGCAGTATTTT. Encoded protein: CATSQAADTQYF. Full variable domain (remainder filled in from reference TRBV19 and TRBJ2-3): DGGITQSPKYLFRKEGQNVTLSCEQNLNHDAMYWYRQDPGQGLRLIYYSQIVNDFQKGDIAEGYSVSREKKESFPLTVTSAQKNPTAFYLCATSQAADTQYFGPGTRLTVL.

The CDR3: CAISESAGDYGYTF. The CDR3 nucleotides are TGTGCCATCAGTGAATCGGCGGGGGACTATGGCTACACCTTC. J is TRBJ1-2 and V is TRBV10-3; D is possibly TRBD1 (5 bases). Germline-derived CDR1 and CDR2 are ENHRY and SYGVKD. This CDR3 has 14 residues. The V gene lost 3 bases and the J gene lost 3 bases, with 11 bases spanning the gap.

The chain employs TRBV7-9 and TRBJ1-1; D is uncertain. The CDR3 is made up of 15 amino acids. The germline V gene has CDR1 SEHNR and CDR2 FQNEAQ (reference sequence). V was pared by 2 bases and J by 7 bases, with 17 bases between. The CDR3 sequence: CASSLSLPTQCEAFF. The CDR3 region has the DNA TGTGCCAGCAGCTTATCACTCCCAACTCAGTGTGAAGCTTTCTTT.

The V gene is TRBV6-6, the J gene TRBJ1-5; maybe TRBD1 (5 bases). Germline V gene data show CDR1 as MNHNY and CDR2 as SVGAGI (reference sequence). The V and J ends lost 7 bases and 2 bases respectively, with 15 bases between them. The CDR3 is made up of 15 amino acids. CDR3 protein: CASTYARDGNQPQHF. CDR3 DNA: TGTGCCAGCACCTACGCTCGGGACGGCAATCAGCCCCAGCATTTT.

This clone was observed a single time. The V call is TRBV10-1, the J call TRBJ2-2; TRBD2 aligns across 10 bases. CDR3 length: 14 amino acids. Germline V lookup: CDR1 WNHNN, CDR2 SYGVQD (reference sequence). With 6 bases clipped from V and 6 bases from J, the junction kept 4 bases outside the gene matches. Here the CDR3 DNA reads TGCGCCAGCAGAGCGGGAGGGCCCCCCGGGGAGCTGTTTTTT. Protein product: CASRAGGPPGELFF.